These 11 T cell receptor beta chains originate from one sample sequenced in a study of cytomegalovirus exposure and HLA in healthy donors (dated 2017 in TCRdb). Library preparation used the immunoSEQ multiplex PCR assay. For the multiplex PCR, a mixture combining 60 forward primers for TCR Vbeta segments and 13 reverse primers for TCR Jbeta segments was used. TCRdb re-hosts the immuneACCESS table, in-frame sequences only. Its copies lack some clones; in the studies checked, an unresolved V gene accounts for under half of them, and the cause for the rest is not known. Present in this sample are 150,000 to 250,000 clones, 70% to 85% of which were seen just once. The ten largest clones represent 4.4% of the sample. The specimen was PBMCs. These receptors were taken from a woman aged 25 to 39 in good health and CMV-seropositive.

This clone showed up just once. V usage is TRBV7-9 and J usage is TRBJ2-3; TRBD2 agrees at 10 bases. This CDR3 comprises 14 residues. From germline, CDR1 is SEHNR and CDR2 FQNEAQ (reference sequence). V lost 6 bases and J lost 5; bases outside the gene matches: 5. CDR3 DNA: TGTGCCAGCAGAATACTAGCGGGGAAAGATACGCAGTATTTT. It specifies CASRILAGKDTQYF.

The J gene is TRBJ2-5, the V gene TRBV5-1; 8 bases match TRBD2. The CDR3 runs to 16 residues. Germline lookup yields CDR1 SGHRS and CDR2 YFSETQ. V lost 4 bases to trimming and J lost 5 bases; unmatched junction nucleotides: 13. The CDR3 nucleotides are TGCGCCAGCAGCGGCGTAGGGAGCGGGAGTCGGGAGACCCAGTACTTC. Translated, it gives CASSGVGSGSRETQYF.

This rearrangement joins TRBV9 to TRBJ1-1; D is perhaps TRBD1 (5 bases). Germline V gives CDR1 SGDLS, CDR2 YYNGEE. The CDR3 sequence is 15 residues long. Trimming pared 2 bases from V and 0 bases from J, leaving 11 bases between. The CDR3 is CASSVSAGMNTEAFF. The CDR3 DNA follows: TGTGCCAGCAGCGTCTCGGCAGGGATGAACACTGAAGCTTTCTTT.

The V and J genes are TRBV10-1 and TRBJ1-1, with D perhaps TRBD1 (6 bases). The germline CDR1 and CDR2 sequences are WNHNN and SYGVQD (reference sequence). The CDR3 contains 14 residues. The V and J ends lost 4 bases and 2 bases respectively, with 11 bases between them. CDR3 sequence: CASSVGQINTEAFF. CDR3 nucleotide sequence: TGCGCCAGCAGTGTTGGACAGATAAACACTGAAGCTTTCTTT.

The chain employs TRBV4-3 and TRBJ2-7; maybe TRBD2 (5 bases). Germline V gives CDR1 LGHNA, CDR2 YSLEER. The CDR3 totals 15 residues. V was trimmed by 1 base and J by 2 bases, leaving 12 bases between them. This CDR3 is CASSQVSGGAYEQYF. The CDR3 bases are TGCGCCAGCAGCCAAGTCTCCGGAGGAGCCTACGAGCAGTACTTC.

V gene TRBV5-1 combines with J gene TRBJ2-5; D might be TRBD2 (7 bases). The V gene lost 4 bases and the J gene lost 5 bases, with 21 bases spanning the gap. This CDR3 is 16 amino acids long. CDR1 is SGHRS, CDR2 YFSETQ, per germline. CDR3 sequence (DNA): TGCGCCAGCAGCCGTAGCTCCCGGGGGGCCGGGGAGACCCAGTACTTC. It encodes CASSRSSRGAGETQYF.

The DNA of the CDR3 is TGCGCCACTTGGGCGGACCGGGGGTACTTC. It translates to CATWADRGYF. This rearrangement joins TRBV10-2 to TRBJ2-7, with a weak D call TRBD2 (5 bases). Per germline, CDR1 WSHSY and CDR2 SAAADI. This CDR3 region has 10 residues. V lost 10 bases and J 12 bases, leaving 16 bases between the germline ends.

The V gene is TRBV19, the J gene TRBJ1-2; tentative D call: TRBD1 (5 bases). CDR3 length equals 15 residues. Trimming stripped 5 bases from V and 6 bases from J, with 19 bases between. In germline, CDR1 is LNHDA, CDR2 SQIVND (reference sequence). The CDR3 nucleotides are TGTGCCAGTAGTGTGGCTCGCGGGGCGTTTCATGGCTACACCTTC. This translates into CASSVARGAFHGYTF. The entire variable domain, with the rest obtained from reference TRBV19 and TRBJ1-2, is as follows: DGGITQSPKYLFRKEGQNVTLSCEQNLNHDAMYWYRQDPGQGLRLIYYSQIVNDFQKGDIAEGYSVSREKKESFPLTVTSAQKNPTAFYLCASSVARGAFHGYTFGSGTRLTVV.

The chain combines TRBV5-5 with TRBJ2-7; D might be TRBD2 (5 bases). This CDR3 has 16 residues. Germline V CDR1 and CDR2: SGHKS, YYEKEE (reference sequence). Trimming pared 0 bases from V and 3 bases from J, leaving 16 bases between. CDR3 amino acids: CASSLDELREGYEQYF. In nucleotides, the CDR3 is TGTGCCAGCAGCTTGGATGAGTTACGTGAGGGCTACGAGCAGTACTTC. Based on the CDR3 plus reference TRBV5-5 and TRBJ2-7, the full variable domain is DAGVTQSPTHLIKTRGQQVTLRCSPISGHKSVSWYQQVLGQGPQFIFQYYEKEERGRGNFPDRFSARQFPNYSSELNVNALLLGDSALYLCASSLDELREGYEQYFGPGTRLTVT.

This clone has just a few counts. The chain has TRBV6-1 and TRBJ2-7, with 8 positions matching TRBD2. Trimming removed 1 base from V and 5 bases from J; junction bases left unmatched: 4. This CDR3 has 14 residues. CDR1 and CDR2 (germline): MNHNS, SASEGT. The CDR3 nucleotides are TGTGCCAGCAGTGAAGTAAGCGGGAGTAACGAGCAGTACTTC. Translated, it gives CASSEVSGSNEQYF.

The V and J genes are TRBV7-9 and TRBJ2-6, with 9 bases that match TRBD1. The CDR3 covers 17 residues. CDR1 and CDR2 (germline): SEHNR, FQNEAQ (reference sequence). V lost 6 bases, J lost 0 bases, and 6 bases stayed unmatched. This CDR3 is CASSSGQGPSGANVLTF. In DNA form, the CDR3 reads TGTGCCAGCAGTTCGGGACAGGGACCCTCTGGGGCCAACGTCCTGACTTTC.